The rows below give T cell receptor beta chains drawn from one sample of a study of T cells in Graves' hyperthyroidism and ophthalmopathy. TCRdb passed the multiplex PCR reads through MiXCR, listing each CDR3 protein once. The sample shows about 350,000 distinct CDR3 sequences, 17% of them seen only once. Sequencing input: blood. These receptors came from a woman in her twenties or thirties with Graves' hyperthyroidism that later progressed to Graves' ophthalmopathy. Both conserved end residues are part of each CDR3. The D gene is left open where the match is weak. For some rows the clone size is stated as once, few or many, or as a class when expanded; others skip it.

V gene	J gene	clone size	D gene	CDR3 protein	CDR3 DNA
TRBV7-9	TRBJ1-1	NA	TRBD1	CASSLSGQGITEAFF	TGTGCCAGCAGCTTATCCGGACAGGGGATTACTGAAGCTTTCTTT
TRBV7-2	TRBJ2-5	many	TRBD2	CASSLEGGLAEETQYF	TGTGCCAGCAGCTTAGAGGGGGGACTAGCGGAAGAGACCCAGTACTTC
TRBV4-1	TRBJ2-7	many	TRBD1	CASSDGNRGYEQYF	TGCGCCAGCAGCGACGGGAACAGGGGCTACGAGCAGTACTTC
TRBV7-9	TRBJ1-1	many	NA	CASSREVTEAFF	TGTGCCAGCAGTCGGGAGGTCACTGAAGCTTTCTTT
TRBV9	TRBJ2-7	many	NA	CASSAPGRPYEQYF	TGTGCCAGCAGCGCGCCAGGGAGACCCTACGAGCAGTACTTC
TRBV12-3/TRBV12-4	TRBJ2-7	few	NA	CASSLISGSYEQYF	TGTGCCAGCAGTTTAATTTCTGGTTCCTACGAGCAGTACTTC
TRBV28	TRBJ1-1	NA	NA	CASSLQTFAAFF	TGTGCCAGCAGTTTGCAGACCTTCGCAGCTTTCTTT
TRBV28	TRBJ2-1	NA	TRBD2	CASRALADFYNEQFF	TGTGCCAGCAGAGCTCTAGCGGATTTCTACAATGAGCAGTTCTTC
TRBV20-1	TRBJ2-1	many	NA	CSATRGSARNEQFF	TGCAGTGCTACGCGCGGGTCCGCTAGAAATGAGCAGTTCTTC
TRBV19	TRBJ2-3	many	NA	CASSIGQVDTQYF	TGTGCCAGTAGTATAGGACAGGTGGATACGCAGTATTTT
TRBV29-1	TRBJ2-7	few	TRBD2	CSVKRDHSYEQYF	TGCAGCGTGAAGCGGGATCATTCCTACGAGCAGTACTTC
TRBV11-2	TRBJ2-3	NA	TRBD2	CASSLGVAGDSTDTQYF	TGTGCCAGCAGCTTAGGAGTAGCGGGAGATTCTACAGATACGCAGTATTTT
TRBV12-3/TRBV12-4	TRBJ2-5	NA	TRBD2	CASSLASLLSGRVQGIQYF	TGTGCCAGCAGTTTAGCGTCTCTACTTAGCGGGAGGGTACAAGGGATCCAGTACTTC
TRBV7-9	TRBJ1-1	NA	NA	CASSLTLMNTEAFF	TGTGCCAGCAGCTTAACCCTAATGAACACTGAAGCTTTCTTT
TRBV2	TRBJ1-4	NA	NA	CASSTLQRAEKLFF	TGTGCCAGCAGTACTCTGCAGCGGGCCGAAAAACTGTTTTTT
TRBV6-1	TRBJ1-2	NA	TRBD1	CASRDNRDRSHYGYTF	TGTGCCAGCAGAGATAATAGGGACAGGTCCCACTATGGCTACACCTTC
TRBV19	TRBJ2-5	many	TRBD2	CASSARLAGGPYQETQYF	TGTGCCAGTAGTGCAAGACTAGCGGGAGGGCCTTACCAAGAGACCCAGTACTTC
TRBV7-2	TRBJ1-5	many	NA	CASSLFGGVGQPQHF	TGTGCCAGCAGCTTATTTGGGGGCGTAGGTCAGCCCCAGCATTTT
TRBV20-1	TRBJ2-7	many	TRBD2	CSARGSRGREGHRSYEQYF	TGCAGTGCTAGAGGCTCTCGGGGGCGGGAGGGCCATCGGTCCTACGAGCAGTACTTC
TRBV5-1	TRBJ2-1	many	TRBD2	CASSLVGLAGVRTEYNEQFF	TGCGCCAGCAGCTTGGTCGGGCTAGCGGGAGTACGGACAGAATACAATGAGCAGTTCTTC
TRBV5-6	TRBJ2-7	NA	TRBD1	CASSHSFSSGTASPGQYF	TGTGCCAGCAGCCATTCATTCTCTTCCGGGACAGCCTCTCCTGGGCAGTACTTC
TRBV29-1	TRBJ1-3	NA	NA	CSVVDIDGSSGNTIYF	TGCAGCGTTGTGGACATTGACGGGTCCTCTGGAAACACCATATATTTT
TRBV5-1	TRBJ2-1	many	NA	CASSLGNEQFF	TGTGCCAGCTCCTTGGGGAATGAGCAGTTCTTC
TRBV6-4	TRBJ1-1	few	NA	CASSDSGAGNTEAFF	TGTGCCAGCAGTGACTCAGGGGCAGGGAACACTGAAGCCTTCTTT
TRBV28	TRBJ1-2	few	NA	CASSFRAGYTF	TGTGCCAGCAGTTTTAGGGCTGGCTACACCTTC
TRBV6-2/TRBV6-3	TRBJ2-3	many	TRBD2	CASSSQGLAADTQYF	TGTGCCAGCAGCTCCCAGGGACTAGCGGCAGATACGCAGTATTTT